This entry lists 2 T cell receptor beta chains sequenced from one sample in a study of blood T cell repertoires in COVID-19. The repertoire was sequenced with immunoSEQ multiplex PCR; TCRdb's copy has only in-frame clones and lacks some. The sample has 110,000 to 150,000 clones; less than 85% are singletons. Source material: peripheral blood. Source of these receptors: a human donor in a cohort sampled during active COVID-19.

The genes are TRBV6-2 or TRBV6-3 and TRBJ2-1; 7 positions agree with TRBD2. Germline trimming cut 2 bases from V and 10 bases from J; bases unmatched to any gene: 2. The CDR3 contains 12 residues. The germline CDR1 and CDR2 sequences are MNHEY and SVGEGT. CDR3 nucleotides: TGTGCCAGCAGTTACGTGCGGGGGGAGCAGTTCTTC. As protein: CASSYVRGEQFF.

In DNA, the CDR3 is TGCGCCAGCAGCCAACCACAGGGGGGCATGGAAGCTTTCTTT. Translating gives CASSQPQGGMEAFF. The V gene is TRBV4-1, the J gene TRBJ1-1; 8 nucleotides match TRBD1. V trimming: 2 bases; J trimming: 8 bases; junction bases outside the gene matches: 7. This CDR3 is built from 14 residues. CDR1 is MGHRA, CDR2 YSYEKL, per germline.